Below, one TCR beta chain is given with its context. The target antigen is unknown. This entry is derived from a study of T-cell memory formation after mild COVID-19. Points from the study as a whole: Clones that contracted from day 15 to 85 had balanced CD4/CD8; later expanders were CD4+ biased. Cross-reactive memory appears to have joined, as suggested by some responding clones showing up in pre-infection memory.

TCRdb itself ran the 5' RACE reads through MiXCR, one entry per CDR3 protein. This repertoire shows approximately 350,000 distinct CDR3 sequences, approximately 15% found once; its top ten account for 20% to 25%. This sequence originates from a man between 18 and 35 years old who had mild COVID-19 (a few samples of this study predate the infection). Cell type and time point are not known. The sequenced sample was PBMCs or a T cell subset sorted from them (not recorded which).

CDR3 residues: CASSVSGGGRGDTQYF. The CDR3 DNA is TGTGCCAGCAGCGTATCAGGCGGGGGTCGGGGCGATACGCAGTATTTT. The chain recombines TRBV7-2 with TRBJ2-3; 7 bases are a match to TRBD2. V was clipped by 5 bases and J by 6 bases; unmatched bases: 14. In germline, CDR1 is SGHTA, CDR2 FQGNSA. This CDR3 is built from 16 residues.